The rows below give T cell receptor beta chains drawn from one sample of a study of T-cell reconstitution after alpha-beta-depleted transplantation in children. TCRdb re-analysed the PCR reads in MiXCR, keeping a single row per CDR3 protein. The sample includes roughly 790,000 distinct CDR3 sequences, about 15% of them seen just once. This specimen was PBMCs, mostly from graft donor cells, taken 360 days after TCRalphabeta/CD19-depleted stem cell transplant. These receptors all stem from a male patient aged 5 to 17 who had a stem cell transplant for acute lymphoblastic leukemia, so the T cells may come from the graft donor. Both conserved end residues are part of each CDR3. A D gene is named only where the DNA matches it firmly.

cdr3_aa | j_call | v_call | d_call
CASSSAFQGSSYEQYF | TRBJ2-7 | TRBV7-9 | .
CATSSWTGVADTQYF | TRBJ2-3 | TRBV15 | TRBD1
CASSYLIIRDRAYNEQFF | TRBJ2-1 | TRBV6-5 | TRBD1
CASSEWDGEQFF | TRBJ2-1 | TRBV27 | .
CASRTLAGDTGELFF | TRBJ2-2 | TRBV4-2 | TRBD2
CASSLRVAGEDTQYF | TRBJ2-3 | TRBV7-9 | TRBD2
CATAGPSADTQYF | TRBJ2-3 | TRBV24-1 | .
CASSLGSASGFDEQFF | TRBJ2-1 | TRBV5-1 | .
CASSVGSSGRRLFF | TRBJ1-4 | TRBV9 | .
CASMAGTEEYEQYF | TRBJ2-7 | TRBV5-1 | TRBD1
CATSQGTLTGRAVDTQYF | TRBJ2-3 | TRBV3-1 | TRBD2
CSAREPVYGYTF | TRBJ1-2 | TRBV20-1 | .
CASSHRLAGSYNEQFF | TRBJ2-1 | TRBV4-2 | TRBD2
CASSLSGVLTQFF | TRBJ2-1 | TRBV11-2 | .
CASSEGWGETQYF | TRBJ2-5 | TRBV10-2 | .
CASSYSPGSTDTQYF | TRBJ2-3 | TRBV6-2/TRBV6-3 | .
CASTPAGADTQYF | TRBJ2-3 | TRBV5-1 | TRBD2
CASSGPGETQYF | TRBJ2-5 | TRBV9 | .
CASSQRHVTNYGYTF | TRBJ1-2 | TRBV4-1 | .
CASQAADNEQFF | TRBJ2-1 | TRBV19 | .
CSARVSGRLNEQFF | TRBJ2-1 | TRBV20-1 | TRBD2
CASTSQATNTEAFF | TRBJ1-1 | TRBV5-1 | .
CASSLRVGGNQPQHF | TRBJ1-5 | TRBV12-3/TRBV12-4 | .
CASSYDGSSYEQYF | TRBJ2-7 | TRBV6-5 | .
CASSYSTRSGNTIYF | TRBJ1-3 | TRBV6-5 | .
CARRIVGDAGGPAHSYEQYF | TRBJ2-7 | TRBV12-3/TRBV12-4 | TRBD2
CSAHTGTSGTYEQYF | TRBJ2-7 | TRBV20-1 | TRBD2
CASSHPERLSYNEQFF | TRBJ2-1 | TRBV4-1 | .
CSVPSYNEQFF | TRBJ2-1 | TRBV29-1 | .
CSVERDRGHNEQFF | TRBJ2-1 | TRBV29-1 | TRBD1
CSARDPGSSYNEQFF | TRBJ2-1 | TRBV20-1 | .
CASSPPGPQKVLISTGELFF | TRBJ2-2 | TRBV18 | .
CASSVVTGGYGYTF | TRBJ1-2 | TRBV9 | TRBD1
CASSPLPTAGVSYNEQFF | TRBJ2-1 | TRBV18 | .
CASGLNRQGIKNTEAFF | TRBJ1-1 | TRBV12-5 | TRBD1
CASSLRVAGPYLF | TRBJ2-1 | TRBV12-3/TRBV12-4 | TRBD2
CASSLAASTSGSSYEQYF | TRBJ2-7 | TRBV5-1 | TRBD2
CASSPPGQAINYGYTF | TRBJ1-2 | TRBV7-9 | TRBD1
CASSHPPGTTRNYGYTF | TRBJ1-2 | TRBV14 | .
CASLRDVEYNEQFF | TRBJ2-1 | TRBV2 | .
CSVEGLSYEQYF | TRBJ2-7 | TRBV29-1 | .
CASRKDRVVRPEAFF | TRBJ1-1 | TRBV5-5 | TRBD1
CASSTIQGTEAFF | TRBJ1-1 | TRBV12-3/TRBV12-4 | TRBD1
CASSLVGPGQETQYF | TRBJ2-5 | TRBV5-1 | .
CASSSQTGGGNQPQHF | TRBJ1-5 | TRBV7-6 | TRBD1
CASSYGRSNTEAFF | TRBJ1-1 | TRBV6-5 | .
CASSSPTYNEQFF | TRBJ2-1 | TRBV11-2 | .
CASSAGLAGAKNIQYF | TRBJ2-4 | TRBV7-9 | TRBD2
CARGEGQYEQYF | TRBJ2-7 | TRBV7-9 | .